A single sample gave rise to the 9 T cell receptor beta chains below, sequenced in a study of PD-1 blockade in mismatch repair-deficient tumors. Only in-frame clones appear in the TCRdb table, and some are missing; sequencing was by immunoSEQ multiplex PCR. The data show some 100,000 clones, with approximately 83% seen just once and approximately 6.5% held by the top ten. The material was peripheral blood, obtained approximately 36 weeks after starting pembrolizumab. All receptors derive from an adult with mismatch repair-deficient cancer.

V and J are TRBV7-9 and TRBJ2-5; 8 bases fit TRBD1. The junction had 5 bases not matched to a gene; V was cut back by 3 bases and J by 2 bases. In germline, CDR1 is SEHNR, CDR2 FQNEAQ (reference sequence). The CDR3 runs 15 residues. The chain's CDR3 is CASSFTGGWQETQYF. The CDR3 coding sequence is TGTGCCAGCAGCTTTACAGGGGGTTGGCAAGAGACCCAGTACTTC.

The chain uses TRBV7-3 and TRBJ1-1, with D uncertain. Germline values: CDR1 SGHTA, CDR2 FQGTGA. The germline V and J ends were trimmed by 1 base and 1 base, with 10 bases remaining between them. The CDR3 sequence is 15 residues long. The chain's CDR3 is CASSLSGSENTEAFF. The CDR3 DNA sequence: TGTGCCAGCAGCTTAAGTGGGTCAGAGAACACTGAAGCTTTCTTT.

This chain connects TRBV5-1 to TRBJ1-1, with a tentative D call TRBD1 (6 bases). CDR3 length: 15 amino acids. With 4 bases removed from V and 0 bases from J, the gap between germline ends came to 13 bases. The V gene's germline CDR1 is SGHRS and CDR2 YFSETQ. The CDR3 loop reads CASSTSGDMNTEAFF. The CDR3 DNA reads as TGCGCCAGCAGCACATCCGGGGACATGAACACTGAAGCTTTCTTT.

This clone occurred once. V is TRBV7-2 and J is TRBJ2-1; 13 bases agree with TRBD2. V was clipped by 0 bases and J by 10 bases; unmatched bases: 6. Germline V gene data show CDR1 as SGHTA and CDR2 as FQGNSA. The CDR3 runs 16 residues. CDR3 sequence (DNA): TGTGCCAGCAGCTTAGCCGGACTAGCGGGAGCGGAGGAGCAGTTCTTC. As protein: CASSLAGLAGAEEQFF.

The J gene is TRBJ2-7, the V gene TRBV7-3; 12 positions agree with TRBD2. The CDR3 totals 15 residues. V gave up 2 bases and J gave up 2 bases; unmatched junction bases: 1. Germline CDR1 reads SGHTA; CDR2 reads FQGTGA. The CDR3 DNA sequence: TGTGCCAGCAGCTTAGGACTAGCGGGAACCTACGAGCAGTACTTC. It codes for CASSLGLAGTYEQYF.

This chain joins TRBV6-1 and TRBJ1-1; 7 nucleotides line up with TRBD1. The germline V gene has CDR1 MNHNS and CDR2 SASEGT. This CDR3 region has 16 residues. V lost 2 bases, J lost 3 bases, and 9 bases stayed unmatched. DNA of the CDR3: TGTGCCAGCAGTGAATTTGGGGCAGGGGGGGACACTGAAGCTTTCTTT. The encoded protein is CASSEFGAGGDTEAFF.

V is TRBV5-8 and J is TRBJ2-3; 9 nucleotides agree with TRBD1. The CDR3 covers 17 residues. V was clipped by 0 bases and J by 0 bases; unmatched bases: 5. CDR1 and CDR2 (germline): SGHTS, YDEGEE. The CDR3 region is CASSLVAGTGSTDTQYF. In DNA form, the CDR3 reads TGTGCCAGCAGCTTGGTCGCCGGGACAGGGAGCACAGATACGCAGTATTTT.

The chain combines TRBV5-6 with TRBJ1-3; 7 nucleotides align to TRBD1. CDR1 is SGHDT, CDR2 YYEEEE, per germline. Losses at the gene ends were 1 base for V and 3 bases for J; bases not matched to a gene: 7. This CDR3 is 16 amino acids long. CDR3 loop: CASSLWDSMSGNTIYF. Here the CDR3 DNA reads TGTGCCAGCAGCTTGTGGGACAGCATGAGTGGAAACACCATATATTTT.

The chain joins TRBV9 to TRBJ1-1; D is possibly TRBD1 (5 bases). Germline assignment: CDR1 SGDLS and CDR2 YYNGEE. With 4 bases removed from V and 1 base from J, the gap between germline ends came to 14 bases. CDR3 length: 15 amino acids. The CDR3 DNA follows: TGTGCCAGCAGCCCCACGGGGGGAACGAACACTGAAGCTTTCTTT. Translated: CASSPTGGTNTEAFF.